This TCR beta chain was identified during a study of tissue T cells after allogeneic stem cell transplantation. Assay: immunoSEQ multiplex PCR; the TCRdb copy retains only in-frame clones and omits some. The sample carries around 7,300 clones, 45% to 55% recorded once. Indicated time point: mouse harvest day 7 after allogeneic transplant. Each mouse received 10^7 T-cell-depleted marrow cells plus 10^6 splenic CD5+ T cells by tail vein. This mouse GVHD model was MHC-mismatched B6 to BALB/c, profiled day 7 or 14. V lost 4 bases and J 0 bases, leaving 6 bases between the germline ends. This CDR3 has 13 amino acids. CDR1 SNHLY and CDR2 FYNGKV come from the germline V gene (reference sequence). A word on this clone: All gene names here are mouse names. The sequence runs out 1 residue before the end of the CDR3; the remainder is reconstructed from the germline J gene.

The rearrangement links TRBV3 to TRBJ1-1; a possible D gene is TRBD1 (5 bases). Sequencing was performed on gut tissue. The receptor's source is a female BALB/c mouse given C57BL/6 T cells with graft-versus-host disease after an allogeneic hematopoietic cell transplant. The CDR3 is CASSSTANTEVFF. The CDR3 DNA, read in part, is TGTGCCAGCAGCTCGACAGCAAACACAGAAGTCTTC. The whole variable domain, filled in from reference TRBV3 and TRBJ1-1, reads GPKVLQIPSHQIIDMGQMVTLNCDPVSNHLYFYWYKQILGQQMEFLVNFYNGKVMEKSKLFKDQFSVERPDGSYFTLKIQPTALEDSAVYFCASSSTANTEVFFGKGTRLTVV.